This T cell receptor beta chain was sequenced during a study of cytomegalovirus exposure and HLA in healthy donors. Broader study findings: The listing of 160 or so TCR beta chains classed them as cytomegalovirus-associated. Rarity held for most TCR sequences, but there were some public TCRs that occurred in many donors.

Using immunoSEQ multiplex PCR, the repertoire was profiled, and TCRdb retains in-frame clones only, with some absent. The data hold about 330,000 clones, with just over 85% observed a single time. Comment on this clone: Its matching antigen is unknown.

V was trimmed by 4 bases and J by 2 bases, leaving 16 bases between them. Looked up from germline, CDR1 is LGHNA and CDR2 is YSLEER. The CDR3 has 16 residues. The receptor comes from a woman in her late teens or twenties in good health and CMV-seronegative. The genes are TRBV4-3 and TRBJ2-3; the D is unclear. Sequenced sample: PBMCs. CDR3 nucleotide sequence: TGCGCCAGCAGCCGCGTCCTTGGCAGCGACACAGATACGCAGTATTTT. Its protein product is CASSRVLGSDTDTQYF.